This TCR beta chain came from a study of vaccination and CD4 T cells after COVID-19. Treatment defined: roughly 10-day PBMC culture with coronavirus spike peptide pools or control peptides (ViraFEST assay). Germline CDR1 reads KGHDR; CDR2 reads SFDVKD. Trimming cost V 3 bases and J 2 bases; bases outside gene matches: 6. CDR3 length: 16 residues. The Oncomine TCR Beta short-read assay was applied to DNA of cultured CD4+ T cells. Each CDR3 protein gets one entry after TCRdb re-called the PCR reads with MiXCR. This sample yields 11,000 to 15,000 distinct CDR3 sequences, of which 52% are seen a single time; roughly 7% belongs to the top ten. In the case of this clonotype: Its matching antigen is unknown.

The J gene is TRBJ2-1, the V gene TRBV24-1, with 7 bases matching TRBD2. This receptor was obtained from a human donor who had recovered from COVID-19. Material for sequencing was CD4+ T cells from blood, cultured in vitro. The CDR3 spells CATSDNLADTYNEQFF. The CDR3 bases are TGTGCCACCAGTGATAACCTAGCGGACACCTACAATGAGCAGTTCTTC.